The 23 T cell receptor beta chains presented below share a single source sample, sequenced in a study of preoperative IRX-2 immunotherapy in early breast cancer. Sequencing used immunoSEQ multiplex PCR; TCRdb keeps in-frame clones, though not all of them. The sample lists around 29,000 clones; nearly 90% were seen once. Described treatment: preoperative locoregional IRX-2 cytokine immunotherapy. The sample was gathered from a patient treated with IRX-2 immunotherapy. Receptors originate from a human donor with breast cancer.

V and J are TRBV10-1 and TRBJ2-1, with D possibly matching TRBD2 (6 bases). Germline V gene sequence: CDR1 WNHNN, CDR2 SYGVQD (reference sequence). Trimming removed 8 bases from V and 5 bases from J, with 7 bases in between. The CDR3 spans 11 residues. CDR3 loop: CASAGNNEQFF. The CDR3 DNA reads TGCGCCAGCGCGGGAAACAATGAGCAGTTCTTC.

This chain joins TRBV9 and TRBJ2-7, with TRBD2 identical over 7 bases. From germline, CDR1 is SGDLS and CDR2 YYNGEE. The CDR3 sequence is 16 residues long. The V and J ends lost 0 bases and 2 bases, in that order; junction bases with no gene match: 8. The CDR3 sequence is CASSVATGGYPYEQYF. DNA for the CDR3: TGTGCCAGCAGCGTAGCTACGGGGGGATACCCCTACGAGCAGTACTTC.

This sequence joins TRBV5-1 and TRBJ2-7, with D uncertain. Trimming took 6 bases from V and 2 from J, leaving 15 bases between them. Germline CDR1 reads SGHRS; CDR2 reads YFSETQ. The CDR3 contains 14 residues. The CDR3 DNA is TGCGCCAGCACCCTATCCGGGCTCACCTACGAGCAGTACTTC. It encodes CASTLSGLTYEQYF.

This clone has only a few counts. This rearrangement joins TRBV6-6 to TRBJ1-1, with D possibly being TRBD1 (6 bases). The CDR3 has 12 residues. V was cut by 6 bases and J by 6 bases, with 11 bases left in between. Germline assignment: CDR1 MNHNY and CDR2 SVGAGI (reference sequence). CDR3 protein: CASRTQGSEAFF. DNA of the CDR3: TGTGCCAGCAGAACTCAGGGGTCTGAAGCTTTCTTT.

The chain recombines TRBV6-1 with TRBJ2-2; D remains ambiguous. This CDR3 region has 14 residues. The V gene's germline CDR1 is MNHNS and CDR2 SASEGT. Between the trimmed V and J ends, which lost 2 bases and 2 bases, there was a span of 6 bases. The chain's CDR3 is CASSERPNTGELFF. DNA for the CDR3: TGTGCCAGCAGTGAACGTCCAAACACCGGGGAGCTGTTTTTT.

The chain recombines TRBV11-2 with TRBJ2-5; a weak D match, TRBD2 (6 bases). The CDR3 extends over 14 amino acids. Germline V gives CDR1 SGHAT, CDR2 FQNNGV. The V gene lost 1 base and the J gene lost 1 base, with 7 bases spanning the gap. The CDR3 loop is CASSLGGAQETQYF. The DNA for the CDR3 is TGTGCCAGCAGCTTAGGCGGGGCCCAAGAGACCCAGTACTTC.

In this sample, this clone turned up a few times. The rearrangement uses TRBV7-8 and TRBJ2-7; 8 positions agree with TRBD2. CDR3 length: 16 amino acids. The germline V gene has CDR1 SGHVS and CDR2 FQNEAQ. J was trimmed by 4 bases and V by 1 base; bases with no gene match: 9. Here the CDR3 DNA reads TGTGCCAGCAGCTTAGGAGGAGGGACTAGGCGATACGAGCAGTACTTC. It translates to CASSLGGGTRRYEQYF.

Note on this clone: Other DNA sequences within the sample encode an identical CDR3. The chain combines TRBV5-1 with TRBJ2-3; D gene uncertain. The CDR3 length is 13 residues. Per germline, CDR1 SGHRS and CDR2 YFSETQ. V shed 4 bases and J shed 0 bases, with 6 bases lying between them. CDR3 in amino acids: CASSVGSTDTQYF. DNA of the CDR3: TGCGCCAGCAGCGTCGGTAGCACAGATACGCAGTATTTT.

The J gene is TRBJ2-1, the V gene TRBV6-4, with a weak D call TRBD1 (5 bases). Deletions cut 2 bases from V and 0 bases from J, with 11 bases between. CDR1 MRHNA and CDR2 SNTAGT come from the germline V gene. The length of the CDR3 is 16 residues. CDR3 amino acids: CASSDRQRSSYNEQFF. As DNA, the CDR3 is TGTGCCAGCAGTGACCGACAGAGGAGCTCCTACAATGAGCAGTTCTTC.

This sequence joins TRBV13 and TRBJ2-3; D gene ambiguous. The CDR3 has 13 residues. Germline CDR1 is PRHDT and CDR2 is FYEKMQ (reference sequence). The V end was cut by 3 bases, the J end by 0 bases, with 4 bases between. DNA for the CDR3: TGTGCCAGCAGCTTCCACAGCACAGATACGCAGTATTTT. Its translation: CASSFHSTDTQYF.

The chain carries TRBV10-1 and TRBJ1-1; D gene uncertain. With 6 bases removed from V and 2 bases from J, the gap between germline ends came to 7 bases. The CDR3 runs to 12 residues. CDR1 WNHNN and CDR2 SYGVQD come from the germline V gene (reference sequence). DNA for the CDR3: TGCGCCAGCAGAAGCGCCAACACTGAAGCTTTCTTT. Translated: CASRSANTEAFF.

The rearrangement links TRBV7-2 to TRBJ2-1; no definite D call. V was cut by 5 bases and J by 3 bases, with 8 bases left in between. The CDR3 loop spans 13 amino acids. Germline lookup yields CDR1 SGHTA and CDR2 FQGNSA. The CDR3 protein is CASSPRVYNEQFF. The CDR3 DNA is TGTGCCAGCAGCCCCCGGGTCTACAATGAGCAGTTCTTC. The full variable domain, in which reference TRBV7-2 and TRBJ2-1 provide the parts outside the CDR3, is GAGVSQSPSNKVTEKGKDVELRCDPISGHTALYWYRQSLGQGLEFLIYFQGNSAPDKSGLPSDRFSAERTGGSVSTLTIQRTQQEDSAVYLCASSPRVYNEQFFGPGTRLTVL.

The CDR3 loop is CASSPPGGRFAEQYF. The DNA for the CDR3 is TGTGCCAGTAGTCCCCCCGGGGGCCGGTTTGCTGAGCAGTACTTC. This chain joins TRBV19 and TRBJ2-7; TRBD1 or TRBD2 may be the D gene (6 bases each). The CDR3 length is 15 residues. The V gene's germline CDR1 is LNHDA and CDR2 SQIVND (reference sequence). Trimming shortened V by 5 bases and J by 7 bases, and 21 bases separated the two germline ends.

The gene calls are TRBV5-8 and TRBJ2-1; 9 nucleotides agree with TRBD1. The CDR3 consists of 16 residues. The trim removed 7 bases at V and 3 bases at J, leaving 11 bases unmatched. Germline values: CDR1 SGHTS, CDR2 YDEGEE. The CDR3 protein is CASPSAWDRDYNEQFF. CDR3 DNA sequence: TGTGCCAGCCCCAGCGCTTGGGACAGGGACTACAATGAGCAGTTCTTC.

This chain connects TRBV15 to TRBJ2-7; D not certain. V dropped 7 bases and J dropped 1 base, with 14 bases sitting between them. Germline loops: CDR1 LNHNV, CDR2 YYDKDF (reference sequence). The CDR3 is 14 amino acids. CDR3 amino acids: CATKYAVESYEQYF. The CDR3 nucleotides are TGTGCCACCAAGTATGCCGTGGAATCCTACGAGCAGTACTTC.

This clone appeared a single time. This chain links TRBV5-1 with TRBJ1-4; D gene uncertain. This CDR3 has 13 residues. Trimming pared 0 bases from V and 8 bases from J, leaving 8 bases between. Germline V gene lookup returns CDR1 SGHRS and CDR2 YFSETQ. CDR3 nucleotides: TGCGCCAGCAGCTTGGACAACCGGGAAAAACTGTTTTTT. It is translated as CASSLDNREKLFF.

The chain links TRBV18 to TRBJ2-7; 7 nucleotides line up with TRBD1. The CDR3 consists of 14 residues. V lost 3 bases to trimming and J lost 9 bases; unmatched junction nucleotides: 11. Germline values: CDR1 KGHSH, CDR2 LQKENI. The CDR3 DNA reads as TGTGCCAGCTCACCTCGTCCCGGGACAGATGGGCAGTACTTC. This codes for CASSPRPGTDGQYF.

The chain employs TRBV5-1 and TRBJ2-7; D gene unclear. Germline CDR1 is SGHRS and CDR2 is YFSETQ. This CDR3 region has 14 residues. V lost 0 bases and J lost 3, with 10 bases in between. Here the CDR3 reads CASSLAPDFYEQYF. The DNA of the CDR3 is TGCGCCAGCAGCTTGGCCCCAGACTTCTACGAGCAGTACTTC.

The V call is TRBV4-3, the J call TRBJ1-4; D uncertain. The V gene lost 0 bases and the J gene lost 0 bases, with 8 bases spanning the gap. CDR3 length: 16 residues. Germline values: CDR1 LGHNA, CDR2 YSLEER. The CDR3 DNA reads TGCGCCAGCAGCCAAGATCGGGGTGCAACTAATGAAAAACTGTTTTTT. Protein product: CASSQDRGATNEKLFF.

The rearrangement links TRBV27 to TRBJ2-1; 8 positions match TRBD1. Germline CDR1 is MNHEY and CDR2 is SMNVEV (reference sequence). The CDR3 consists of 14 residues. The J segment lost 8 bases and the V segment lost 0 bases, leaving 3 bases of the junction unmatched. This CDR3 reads CASSLSRTGHEQFF. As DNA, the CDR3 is TGTGCCAGCAGTTTATCGAGGACAGGGCATGAGCAGTTCTTC.

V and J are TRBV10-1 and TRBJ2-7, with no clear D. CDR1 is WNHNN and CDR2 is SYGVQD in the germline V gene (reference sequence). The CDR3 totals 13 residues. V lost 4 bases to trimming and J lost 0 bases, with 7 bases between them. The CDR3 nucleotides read TGCGCCAGCAGTGCCGGGCTCTCCTACGAGCAGTACTTC. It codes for CASSAGLSYEQYF.

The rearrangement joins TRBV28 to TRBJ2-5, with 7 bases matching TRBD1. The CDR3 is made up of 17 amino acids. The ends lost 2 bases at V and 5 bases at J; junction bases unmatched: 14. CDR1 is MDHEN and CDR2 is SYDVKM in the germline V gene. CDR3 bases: TGTGCCAGCAGTTTACAAGCTAGGACAGGTCTCGGGGAGACCCAGTACTTC. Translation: CASSLQARTGLGETQYF.

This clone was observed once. The CDR3 DNA reads TGTGCCAGCAGCCCAGGGGGTCTAGCGGGGGGCACAGATACGCAGTATTTT. As protein: CASSPGGLAGGTDTQYF. J is TRBJ2-3 and V is TRBV11-3; 10 bases are a match to TRBD2. CDR1 and CDR2 (germline): SGHNT, YENEEA. The length of the CDR3 is 17 residues. The J segment lost 1 base and the V segment lost 5 bases, leaving 9 bases of the junction unmatched.